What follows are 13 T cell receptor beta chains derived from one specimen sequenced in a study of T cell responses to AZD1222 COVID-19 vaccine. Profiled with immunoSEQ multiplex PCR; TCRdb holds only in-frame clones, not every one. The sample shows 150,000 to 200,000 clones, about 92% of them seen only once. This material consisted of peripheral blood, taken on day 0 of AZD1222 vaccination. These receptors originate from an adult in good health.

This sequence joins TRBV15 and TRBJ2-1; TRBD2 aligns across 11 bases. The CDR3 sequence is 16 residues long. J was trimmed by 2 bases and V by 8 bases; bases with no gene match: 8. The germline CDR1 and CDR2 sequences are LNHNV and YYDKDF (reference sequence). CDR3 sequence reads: CATSSLAGGTYNEQFF. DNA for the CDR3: TGTGCCACCTCCTCTTTAGCGGGGGGGACCTACAATGAGCAGTTCTTC.

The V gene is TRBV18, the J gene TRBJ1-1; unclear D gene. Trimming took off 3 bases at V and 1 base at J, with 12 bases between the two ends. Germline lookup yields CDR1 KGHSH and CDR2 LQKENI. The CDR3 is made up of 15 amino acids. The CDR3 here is CASSPESDQNTEAFF. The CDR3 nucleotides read TGTGCCAGCTCACCTGAGTCGGACCAGAACACTGAAGCTTTCTTT.

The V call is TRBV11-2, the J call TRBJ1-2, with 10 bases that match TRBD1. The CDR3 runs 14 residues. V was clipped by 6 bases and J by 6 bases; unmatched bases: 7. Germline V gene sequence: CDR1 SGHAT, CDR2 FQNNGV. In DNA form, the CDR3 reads TGTGCCAGCAGACGGGACAGGGGATCGGATGGCTACACCTTC. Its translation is CASRRDRGSDGYTF.

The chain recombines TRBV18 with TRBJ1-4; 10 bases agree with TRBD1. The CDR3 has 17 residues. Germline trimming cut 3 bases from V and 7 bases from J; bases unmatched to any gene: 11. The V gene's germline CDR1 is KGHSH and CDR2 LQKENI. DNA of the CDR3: TGTGCCAGCTCACCCGGGACAGGGGCCCAGCCAGGTGAAAAACTGTTTTTT. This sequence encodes CASSPGTGAQPGEKLFF.

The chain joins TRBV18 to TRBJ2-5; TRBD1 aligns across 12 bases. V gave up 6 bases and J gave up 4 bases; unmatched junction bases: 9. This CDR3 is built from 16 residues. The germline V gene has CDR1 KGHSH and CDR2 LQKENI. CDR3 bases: TGTGCCAGCTCGCCTACCGGGACAGGGGGCTTAGAGACCCAGTACTTC. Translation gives CASSPTGTGGLETQYF.

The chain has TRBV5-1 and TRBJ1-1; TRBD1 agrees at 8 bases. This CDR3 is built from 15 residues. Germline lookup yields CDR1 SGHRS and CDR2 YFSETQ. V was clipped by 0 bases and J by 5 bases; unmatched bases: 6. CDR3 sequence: CASSLGVTGDTEAFF. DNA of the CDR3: TGCGCCAGCAGCTTGGGTGTGACAGGGGATACTGAAGCTTTCTTT.

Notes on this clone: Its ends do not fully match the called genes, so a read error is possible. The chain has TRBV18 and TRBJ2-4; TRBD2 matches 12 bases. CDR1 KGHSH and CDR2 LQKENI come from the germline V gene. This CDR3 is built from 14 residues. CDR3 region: CASSLGLAGTSWSF. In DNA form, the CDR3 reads TGTGCCAGCTCCCTCGGACTAGCGGGAACTAGCTGGTCCTTC. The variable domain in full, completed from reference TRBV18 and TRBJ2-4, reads NAGVMQNPRHLVRRRGQEARLRCSPMKGHSHVYWYRQLPEEGLKFMVYLQKENIIDESGMPKERFSAEFPKEGPSILRIQQVVRGDSAAYFCASSLGLAGTSWSFGAGTRLSVL.

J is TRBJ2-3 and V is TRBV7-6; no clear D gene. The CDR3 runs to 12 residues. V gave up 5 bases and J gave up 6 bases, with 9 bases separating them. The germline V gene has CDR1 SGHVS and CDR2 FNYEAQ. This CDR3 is CASSPLVDTQYF. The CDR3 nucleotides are TGTGCCAGCAGCCCCTTAGTGGATACGCAGTATTTT.

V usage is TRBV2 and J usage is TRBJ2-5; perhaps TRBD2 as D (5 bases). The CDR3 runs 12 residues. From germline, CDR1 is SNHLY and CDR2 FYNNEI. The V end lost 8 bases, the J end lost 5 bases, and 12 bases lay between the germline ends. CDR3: CASQLGPETQYF. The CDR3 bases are TGTGCCAGCCAACTAGGACCGGAGACCCAGTACTTC.

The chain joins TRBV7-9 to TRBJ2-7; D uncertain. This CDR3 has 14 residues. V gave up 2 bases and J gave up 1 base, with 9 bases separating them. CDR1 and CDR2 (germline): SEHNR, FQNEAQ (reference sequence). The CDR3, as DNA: TGTGCCAGCAGCTTATCCGCCAGTTCCTACGAGCAGTACTTC. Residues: CASSLSASSYEQYF.

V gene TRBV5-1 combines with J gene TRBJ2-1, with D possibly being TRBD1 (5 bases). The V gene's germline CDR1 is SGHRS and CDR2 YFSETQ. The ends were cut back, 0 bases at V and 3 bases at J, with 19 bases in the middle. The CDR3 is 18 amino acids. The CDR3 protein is CASSLVAGSSISYNEQFF. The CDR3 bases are TGCGCCAGCAGCTTGGTGGCAGGGTCCTCGATTAGCTACAATGAGCAGTTCTTC.

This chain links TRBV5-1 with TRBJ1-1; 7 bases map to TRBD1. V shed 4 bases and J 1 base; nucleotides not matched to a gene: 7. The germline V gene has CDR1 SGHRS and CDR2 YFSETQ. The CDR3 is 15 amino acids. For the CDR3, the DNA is TGCGCCAGCAGCGTTGACAGGGAACCGAACACTGAAGCTTTCTTT. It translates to CASSVDREPNTEAFF.

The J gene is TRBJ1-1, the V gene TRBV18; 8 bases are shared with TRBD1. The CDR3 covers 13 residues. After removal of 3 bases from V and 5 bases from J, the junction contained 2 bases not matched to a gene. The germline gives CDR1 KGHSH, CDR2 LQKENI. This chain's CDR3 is CASSPDRATEAFF. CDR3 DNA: TGTGCCAGCTCACCGGACAGGGCTACTGAAGCTTTCTTT.